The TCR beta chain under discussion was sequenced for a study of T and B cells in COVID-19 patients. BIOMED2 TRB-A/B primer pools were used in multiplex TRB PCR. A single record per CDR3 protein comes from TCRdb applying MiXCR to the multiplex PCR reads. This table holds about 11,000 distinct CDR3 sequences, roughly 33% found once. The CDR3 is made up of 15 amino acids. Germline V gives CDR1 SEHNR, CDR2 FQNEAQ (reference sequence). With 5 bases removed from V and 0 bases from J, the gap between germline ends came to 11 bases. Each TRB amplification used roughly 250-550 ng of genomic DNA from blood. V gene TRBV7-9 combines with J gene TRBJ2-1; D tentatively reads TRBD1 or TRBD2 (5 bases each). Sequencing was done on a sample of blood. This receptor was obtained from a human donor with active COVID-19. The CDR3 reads CASSPGRSSYNEQFF. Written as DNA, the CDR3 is TGTGCCAGCAGCCCGGGACGGAGCTCCTACAATGAGCAGTTCTTC.